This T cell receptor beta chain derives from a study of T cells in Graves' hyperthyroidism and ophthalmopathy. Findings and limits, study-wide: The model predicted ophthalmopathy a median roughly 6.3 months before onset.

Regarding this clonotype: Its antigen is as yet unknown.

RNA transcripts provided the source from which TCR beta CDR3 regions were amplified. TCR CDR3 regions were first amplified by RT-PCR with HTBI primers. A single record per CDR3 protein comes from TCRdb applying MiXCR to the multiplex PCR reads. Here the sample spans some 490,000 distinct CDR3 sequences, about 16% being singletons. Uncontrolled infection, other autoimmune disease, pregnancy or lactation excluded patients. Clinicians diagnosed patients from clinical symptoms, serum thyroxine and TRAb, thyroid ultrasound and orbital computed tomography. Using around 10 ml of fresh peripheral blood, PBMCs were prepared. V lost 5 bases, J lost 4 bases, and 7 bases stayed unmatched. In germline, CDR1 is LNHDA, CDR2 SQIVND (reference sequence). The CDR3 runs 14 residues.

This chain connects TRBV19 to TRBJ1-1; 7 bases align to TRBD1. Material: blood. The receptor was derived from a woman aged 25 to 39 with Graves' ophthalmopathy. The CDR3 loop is CASSGGQVFTEAFF. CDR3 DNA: TGTGCCAGTAGTGGAGGACAGGTATTCACTGAAGCTTTCTTT.